This T cell receptor beta chain was documented in a study of T-cell reconstitution after alpha-beta-depleted transplantation in children. Unique molecular identifiers were incorporated into the prepared TCRbeta library. Using its own MiXCR run on the PCR reads, TCRdb lists one record per CDR3 protein. The top ten hold 1.1% of the sample, which has around 680,000 distinct CDR3 sequences, roughly 15% seen once. Trimming cost V 4 bases and J 2 bases; bases outside gene matches: 8. Germline V gene data show CDR1 as SGHTA and CDR2 as FQGNSA. The CDR3 extends over 16 amino acids. Ten or more counts support this clonotype.

The sequencing here drew on PBMCs from the stem cell graft donor, taken from the stem cell graft. This TCR was sampled from a human donor who donated a stem cell graft to a child with acute myeloid leukemia. The chain employs TRBV7-2 and TRBJ2-1; 7 nucleotides align to TRBD1. CDR3 in DNA: TGTGCCAGCAGCTCCCTGACAGGGTGGGCCTACAATGAGCAGTTCTTC. Translated, it gives CASSSLTGWAYNEQFF.